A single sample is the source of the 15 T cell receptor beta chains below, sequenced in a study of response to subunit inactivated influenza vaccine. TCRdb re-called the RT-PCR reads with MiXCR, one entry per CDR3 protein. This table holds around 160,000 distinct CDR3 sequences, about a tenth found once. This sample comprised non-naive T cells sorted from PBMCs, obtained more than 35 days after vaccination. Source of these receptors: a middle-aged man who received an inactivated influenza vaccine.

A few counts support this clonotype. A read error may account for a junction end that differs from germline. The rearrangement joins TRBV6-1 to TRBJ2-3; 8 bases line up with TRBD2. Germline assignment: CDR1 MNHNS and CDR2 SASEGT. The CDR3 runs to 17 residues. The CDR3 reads CASTPLFAGGSTDAQYF. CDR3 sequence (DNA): TGTGCCAGCACCCCCTTGTTTGCGGGGGGTAGCACAGATGCGCAGTATTTT.

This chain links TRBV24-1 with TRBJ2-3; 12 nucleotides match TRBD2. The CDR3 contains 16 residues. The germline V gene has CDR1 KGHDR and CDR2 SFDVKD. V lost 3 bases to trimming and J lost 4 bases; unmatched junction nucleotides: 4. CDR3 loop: CATSDVTSGGADTQYF. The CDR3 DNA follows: TGTGCCACCAGTGATGTGACTAGCGGGGGCGCAGATACGCAGTATTTT.

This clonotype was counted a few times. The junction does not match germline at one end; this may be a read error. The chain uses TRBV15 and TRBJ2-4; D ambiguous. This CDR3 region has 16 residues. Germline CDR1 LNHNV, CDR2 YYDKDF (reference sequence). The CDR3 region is CVTSRDPGGTRNIQYF. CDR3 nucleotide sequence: TGTGTCACCAGCAGAGATCCTGGCGGTACGAGAAACATTCAGTACTTC.

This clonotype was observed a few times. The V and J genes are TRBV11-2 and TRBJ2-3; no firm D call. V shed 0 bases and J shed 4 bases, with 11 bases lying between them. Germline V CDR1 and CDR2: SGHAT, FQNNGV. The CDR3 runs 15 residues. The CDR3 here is CASSLDLGFADTQYF. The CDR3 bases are TGTGCCAGCAGCTTAGATCTCGGGTTTGCAGATACGCAGTATTTT.

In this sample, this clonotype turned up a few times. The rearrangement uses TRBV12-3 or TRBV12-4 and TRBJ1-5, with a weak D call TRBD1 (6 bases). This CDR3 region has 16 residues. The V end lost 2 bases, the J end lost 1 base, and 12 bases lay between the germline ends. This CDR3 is CASSLWGAESNQPQHF. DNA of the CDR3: TGTGCCAGCAGTTTATGGGGGGCTGAAAGCAATCAGCCCCAGCATTTT.

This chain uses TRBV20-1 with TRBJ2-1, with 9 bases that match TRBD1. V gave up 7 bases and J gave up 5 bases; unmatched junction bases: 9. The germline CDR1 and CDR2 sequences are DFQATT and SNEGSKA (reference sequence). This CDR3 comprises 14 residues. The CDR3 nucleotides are TGCAGTGTTCAAACAGGGGGCGTCAACAATGAGCAGTTCTTC. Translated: CSVQTGGVNNEQFF.

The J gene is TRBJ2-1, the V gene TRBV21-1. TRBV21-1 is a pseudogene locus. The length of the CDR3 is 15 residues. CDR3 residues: CASRASPSSYNEQFF. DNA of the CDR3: TGTGCCAGCAGGGCTTCCCCGAGCTCCTACAATGAGCAGTTCTTC.

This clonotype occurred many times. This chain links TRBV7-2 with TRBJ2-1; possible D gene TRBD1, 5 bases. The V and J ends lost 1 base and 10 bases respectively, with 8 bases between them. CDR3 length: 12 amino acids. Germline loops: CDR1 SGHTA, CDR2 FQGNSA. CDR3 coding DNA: TGTGCCAGCAGCTTAGGGGGCCGAGAGCAGTTCTTC. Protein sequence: CASSLGGREQFF.

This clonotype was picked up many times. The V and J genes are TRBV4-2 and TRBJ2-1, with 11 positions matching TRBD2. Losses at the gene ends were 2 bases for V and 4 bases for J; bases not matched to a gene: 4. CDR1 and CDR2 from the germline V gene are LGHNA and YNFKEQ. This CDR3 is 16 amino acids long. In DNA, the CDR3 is TGTGCCAGCAGCCAACCCGGGACTAGCGGATACAATGAGCAGTTCTTC. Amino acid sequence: CASSQPGTSGYNEQFF.

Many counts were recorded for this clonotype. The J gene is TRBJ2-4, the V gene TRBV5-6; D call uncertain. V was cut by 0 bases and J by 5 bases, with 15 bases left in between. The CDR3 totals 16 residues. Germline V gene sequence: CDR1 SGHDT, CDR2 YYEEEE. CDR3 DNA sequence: TGTGCCAGCAGCTTGGAAGCCGGCGGCGTCCAAAACATTCAGTACTTC. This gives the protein CASSLEAGGVQNIQYF.

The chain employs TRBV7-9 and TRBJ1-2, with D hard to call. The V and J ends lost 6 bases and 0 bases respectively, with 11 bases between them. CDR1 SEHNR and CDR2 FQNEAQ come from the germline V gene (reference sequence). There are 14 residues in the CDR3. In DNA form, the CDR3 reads TGTGCCAGCAGTCAAGCCGCGGCTAACTATGGCTACACCTTC. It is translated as CASSQAAANYGYTF.

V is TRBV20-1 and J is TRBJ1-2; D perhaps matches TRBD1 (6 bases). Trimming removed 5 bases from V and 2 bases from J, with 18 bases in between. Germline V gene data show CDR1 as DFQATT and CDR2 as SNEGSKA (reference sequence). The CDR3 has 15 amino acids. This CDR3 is CSARTTTGFNYGYTF. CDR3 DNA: TGCAGTGCTCGGACCACGACAGGTTTCAACTATGGCTACACCTTC.

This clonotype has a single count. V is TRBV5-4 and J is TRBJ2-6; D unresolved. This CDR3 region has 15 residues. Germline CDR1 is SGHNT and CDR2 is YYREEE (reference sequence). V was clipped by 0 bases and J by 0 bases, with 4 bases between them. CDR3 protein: CASSLDTSGANVLTF. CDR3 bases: TGTGCCAGCAGCTTGGACACCTCTGGGGCCAACGTCCTGACTTTC.

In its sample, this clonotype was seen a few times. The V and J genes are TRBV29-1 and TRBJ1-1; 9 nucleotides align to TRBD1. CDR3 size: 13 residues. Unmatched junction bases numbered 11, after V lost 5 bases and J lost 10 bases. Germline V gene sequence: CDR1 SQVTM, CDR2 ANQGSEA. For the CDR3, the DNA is TGCAGCGTTAAGGAACTACAGGGGGCCGTAGCTTTCTTT. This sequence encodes CSVKELQGAVAFF.

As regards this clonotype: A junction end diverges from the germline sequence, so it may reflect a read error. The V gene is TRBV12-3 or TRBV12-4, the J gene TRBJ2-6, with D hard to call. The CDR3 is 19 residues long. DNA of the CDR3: TGTGCCTGCAGTTTATTACATCTATGGTCTGGGGCTGGGGCCAACGTCCTGACTTTC. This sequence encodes CACSLLHLWSGAGANVLTF.